This TCR beta chain derives from a study of T-cell reconstitution after alpha-beta-depleted transplantation in children. This clonotype was seen a handful of times. Antigen specificity is unknown. This sample's TCRbeta library carried unique molecular identifier barcodes. Each CDR3 protein gets one entry after TCRdb re-called the PCR reads with MiXCR. The table shows roughly 790,000 distinct CDR3 sequences, with under 20% occurring only once. CDR1 and CDR2 from the germline V gene are SGDLS and YYNGEE. CDR3 length equals 15 residues. Trimming removed 2 bases at V and 0 bases at J, with 12 bases between. Study observations and caveats: One year after transplant, T-cell counts and diversity came mostly from newly produced T cells.

The sample in question was PBMCs, mostly from graft donor cells, obtained 360 days after TCRalphabeta/CD19-depleted stem cell transplant. The gene calls are TRBV9 and TRBJ2-7, with a weak D call TRBD2 (7 bases). The TCR originated in a male patient younger than 18 who had a stem cell transplant for acute lymphoblastic leukemia, so the T cells may come from the graft donor. DNA for the CDR3: TGTGCCAGCAGCGTGGGCGGGGGCCTCTCCTACGAGCAGTACTTC. This gives the protein CASSVGGGLSYEQYF.